This T cell receptor beta chain is from a study of blood T cell repertoires in COVID-19. The table came from immunoSEQ multiplex PCR; TCRdb's copy has only in-frame clones and leaves some out. The repertoire holds roughly 70,000 clones, with about 80% as singletons. In this sample, this clone turned up a few times. V was trimmed by 3 bases and J by 7 bases, leaving 15 bases between them. Germline V lookup: CDR1 SEHNR, CDR2 FQNEAQ (reference sequence). The CDR3 totals 15 residues. Sequenced: peripheral blood. This receptor was identified in an older woman with acute or convalescent COVID-19. The chain has TRBV7-9 and TRBJ1-4; D might be TRBD1 (5 bases). The CDR3 here is CASSLGPTGGEKLFF. DNA of the CDR3: TGTGCCAGCAGCTTGGGGCCAACCGGGGGTGAAAAACTGTTTTTT.